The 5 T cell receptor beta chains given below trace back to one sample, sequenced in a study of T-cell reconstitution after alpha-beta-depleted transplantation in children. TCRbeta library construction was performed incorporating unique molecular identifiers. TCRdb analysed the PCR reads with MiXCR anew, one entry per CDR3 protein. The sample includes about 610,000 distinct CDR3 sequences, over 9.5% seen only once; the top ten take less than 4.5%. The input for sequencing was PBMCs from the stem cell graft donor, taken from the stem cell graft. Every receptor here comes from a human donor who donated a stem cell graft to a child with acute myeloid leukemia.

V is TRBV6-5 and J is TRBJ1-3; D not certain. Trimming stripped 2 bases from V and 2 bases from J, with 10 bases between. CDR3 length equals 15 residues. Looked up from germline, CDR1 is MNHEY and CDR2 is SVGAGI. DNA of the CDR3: TGTGCCAGCAGTTACGGAAGGGTTGCTGGAAACACCATATATTTT. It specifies CASSYGRVAGNTIYF.

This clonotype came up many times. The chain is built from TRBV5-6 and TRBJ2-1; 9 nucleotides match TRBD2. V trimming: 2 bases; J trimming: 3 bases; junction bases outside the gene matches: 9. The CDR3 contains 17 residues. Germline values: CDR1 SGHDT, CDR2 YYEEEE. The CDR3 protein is CASSFTFNSGSYNEQFF. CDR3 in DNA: TGTGCCAGCAGCTTTACCTTTAATAGCGGGAGCTACAATGAGCAGTTCTTC.

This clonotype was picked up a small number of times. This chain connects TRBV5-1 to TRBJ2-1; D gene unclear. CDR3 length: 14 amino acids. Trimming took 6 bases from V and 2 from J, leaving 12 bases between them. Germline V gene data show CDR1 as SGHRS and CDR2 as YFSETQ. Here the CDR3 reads CASKGDATYNEQFF. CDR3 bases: TGCGCCAGCAAAGGCGACGCGACCTACAATGAGCAGTTCTTC.

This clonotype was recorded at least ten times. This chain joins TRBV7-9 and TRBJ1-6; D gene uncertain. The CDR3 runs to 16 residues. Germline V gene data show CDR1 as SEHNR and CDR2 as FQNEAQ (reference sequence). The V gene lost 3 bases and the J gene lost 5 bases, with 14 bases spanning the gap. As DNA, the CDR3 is TGTGCCAGCAGCTTCTCTAAGGCCGGGGATAATTCACCCCTCCACTTT. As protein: CASSFSKAGDNSPLHF.

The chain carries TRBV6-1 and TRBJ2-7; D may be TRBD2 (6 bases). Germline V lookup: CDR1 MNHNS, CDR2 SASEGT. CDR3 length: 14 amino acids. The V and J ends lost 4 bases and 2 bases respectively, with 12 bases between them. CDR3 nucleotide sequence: TGTGCCAGCAGTGCCGGGGGAGGAACCTACGAGCAGTACTTC. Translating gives CASSAGGGTYEQYF.